The 19 T cell receptor beta chains in this list originate from one sample, sequenced in a study of blood T cell repertoires in COVID-19. The repertoire was sequenced with immunoSEQ multiplex PCR; TCRdb's copy has only in-frame clones and lacks some. The sample has under 150,000 clones, about 85% seen once. Sequenced sample: peripheral blood. These receptors were obtained from a man aged 35 to 55 with acute or convalescent COVID-19.

The J gene is TRBJ1-3, the V gene TRBV5-1, with a weak D call TRBD1 (6 bases). The CDR3 sequence is 15 residues long. V was clipped by 0 bases and J by 4 bases, with 11 bases between them. CDR1 is SGHRS and CDR2 is YFSETQ in the germline V gene. The CDR3 DNA follows: TGCGCCAGCAGCTTGGGACAGGCTGAGGGAAACACCATATATTTT. Encoded protein: CASSLGQAEGNTIYF.

V usage is TRBV10-3 and J usage is TRBJ2-7; a weak D match, TRBD1 (6 bases). This CDR3 has 13 amino acids. Germline CDR1 is ENHRY and CDR2 is SYGVKD. V was trimmed by 4 bases and J by 3 bases, leaving 10 bases between them. The CDR3 DNA reads as TGTGCCATCAGTGTTGACAGGCGCTACGAGCAGTACTTC. Translating it yields CAISVDRRYEQYF.

The chain carries TRBV11-2 and TRBJ2-3, with TRBD1 matching 10 bases. The junction had 4 bases not matched to a gene; V was cut back by 7 bases and J by 3 bases. The CDR3 loop spans 14 amino acids. Per germline, CDR1 SGHAT and CDR2 FQNNGV. The CDR3, as DNA: TGTGCCAGCAAACCGGGACAGGGGACAGATACGCAGTATTTT. Protein product: CASKPGQGTDTQYF.

V usage is TRBV9 and J usage is TRBJ1-1; D possibly corresponds to TRBD1 (6 bases). V was shortened by 0 bases and J by 5 bases, with 14 bases between the two germline ends. Germline values: CDR1 SGDLS, CDR2 YYNGEE. The CDR3 has 15 amino acids. The CDR3 sequence is CASSVVGAPLTEAFF. Here the CDR3 DNA reads TGTGCCAGCAGCGTAGTGGGGGCGCCGTTAACTGAAGCTTTCTTT.

This chain links TRBV7-2 with TRBJ2-7, with TRBD2 identical over 13 bases. The CDR3 has 16 amino acids. Germline CDR1 reads SGHTA; CDR2 reads FQGNSA. V gave up 1 base and J gave up 4 bases; unmatched junction bases: 4. The chain's CDR3 is CASSLVLAGGQYEQYF. The CDR3 DNA sequence: TGTGCCAGCAGCTTAGTACTAGCGGGGGGGCAGTACGAGCAGTACTTC.

This chain uses TRBV30 with TRBJ1-2; D unresolved. The V end lost 3 bases, the J end lost 4 bases, and 18 bases lay between the germline ends. The CDR3 has 15 residues. Germline V CDR1 and CDR2: GTSNPN, SVGIG (reference sequence). The CDR3 DNA reads TGTGCCTGGAGGGCTTCCGGGAGGGTAGGCTATGGCTACACCTTC. Residues: CAWRASGRVGYGYTF.

This chain joins TRBV11-3 and TRBJ2-5; weak D call: TRBD1 (5 bases). This CDR3 is built from 13 residues. V lost 5 bases and J lost 1, with 8 bases in between. Germline V CDR1 and CDR2: SGHNT, YENEEA. CDR3 residues: CASSRDSQETQYF. The CDR3 DNA sequence: TGTGCCAGCAGCAGAGACAGCCAAGAGACCCAGTACTTC. The full variable domain, completed using reference TRBV11-3 and TRBJ2-5, is EAGVVQSPRYKIIEKKQPVAFWCNPISGHNTLYWYLQNLGQGPELLIRYENEEAVDDSQLPKDRFSAERLKGVDSTLKIQPAELGDSAVYLCASSRDSQETQYFGPGTRLLVL.

CDR3 nucleotides: TGTGCCAGTAGTCCCGCTACAGCGGCTAGCACAGATACGCAGTATTTT. The encoded protein is CASSPATAASTDTQYF. V usage is TRBV19 and J usage is TRBJ2-3; possibly TRBD2 for D (5 bases). Trimming removed 5 bases from V and 0 bases from J, with 15 bases in between. The CDR3 spans 16 residues. Germline assignment: CDR1 LNHDA and CDR2 SQIVND (reference sequence).

The rearrangement joins TRBV6-1 to TRBJ2-5, with D perhaps TRBD2 (6 bases). The CDR3 contains 14 residues. Trimming cost V 3 bases and J 10 bases, with 18 bases left between them. The germline V gene encodes CDR1 MNHNS and CDR2 SASEGT. The CDR3 protein is CASSDPGRGINQYF. CDR3 sequence (DNA): TGTGCCAGCAGTGACCCCGGACGGGGGATTAACCAGTACTTC.

This clone has a handful of counts. The chain joins TRBV9 to TRBJ2-5, with TRBD2 matching 7 bases. Germline CDR1 and CDR2: SGDLS and YYNGEE. With V trimmed by 0 bases and J by 1 base, 0 bases remained unmatched. The CDR3 contains 14 residues. The CDR3 here is CASSVGTSQETQYF. CDR3 sequence (DNA): TGTGCCAGCAGCGTAGGGACTAGCCAAGAGACCCAGTACTTC.

The chain combines TRBV24-1 with TRBJ1-2; 7 bases match TRBD1. Germline V lookup: CDR1 KGHDR, CDR2 SFDVKD. The CDR3 has 13 residues. The J segment lost 3 bases and the V segment lost 12 bases, leaving 9 bases of the junction unmatched. The DNA for the CDR3 is TGTGCCGTTTCGAAGGGGGCTGACTATGGCTACACCTTC. Translated: CAVSKGADYGYTF.

This clone came up once. For the CDR3, the DNA is TGTGCCAGCAGCGGTACTAGCGGGGGCTACGAGCAGTACTTC. Amino acids: CASSGTSGGYEQYF. The rearrangement joins TRBV3-1 (or the pseudogene TRBV3-2) to TRBJ2-7, with TRBD2 identical over 11 bases. Unmatched junction bases numbered 3, after V lost 5 bases and J lost 3 bases. The CDR3 runs 14 residues. Germline CDR1 and CDR2: LGHDT and YNNKEL (reference sequence).

The J gene is TRBJ1-4, the V gene TRBV30, with 7 nucleotides matching TRBD1. Germline-derived CDR1 and CDR2 are GTSNPN and SVGIG (reference sequence). The CDR3 consists of 14 residues. Unmatched junction bases numbered 6, after V lost 1 base and J lost 7 bases. CDR3 amino acids: CAWSEGPGGEKLFF. The CDR3 bases are TGTGCCTGGAGTGAGGGGCCAGGGGGTGAAAAACTGTTTTTT.

The chain employs TRBV9 and TRBJ1-6, with TRBD1 matching 9 bases. Germline CDR1 is SGDLS and CDR2 is YYNGEE. The CDR3 contains 15 residues. Losses at the gene ends were 0 bases for V and 9 bases for J; bases not matched to a gene: 4. Here the CDR3 DNA reads TGTGCCAGCAGCGTAGACAGGACAGGGGTTTCACCCCTCCACTTT. Encoded protein: CASSVDRTGVSPLHF.

V usage is TRBV4-3 and J usage is TRBJ2-3; 12 bases are shared with TRBD2. The germline gives CDR1 LGHNA, CDR2 YSLEER. CDR3 length: 17 amino acids. Trimming at V came to 0 bases and at J to 5 bases, leaving 6 bases not matched to a gene. The CDR3 DNA reads TGCGCCAGCAGCCAAGAGCTAGCGGGGGGGCCCGGAGATACGCAGTATTTT. Protein sequence: CASSQELAGGPGDTQYF.

This clone was detected a few times. V and J are TRBV19 and TRBJ1-1; no definite D call. CDR1 is LNHDA and CDR2 is SQIVND in the germline V gene (reference sequence). This CDR3 is 14 amino acids long. V was pared by 2 bases and J by 1 base, with 8 bases between. The CDR3 nucleotides read TGTGCCAGTAGTATACTAAACAGGAACACTGAAGCTTTCTTT. This translates into CASSILNRNTEAFF.

The count of this clone is one. V is TRBV27 and J is TRBJ1-6; tentative D call: TRBD1 (5 bases). Germline values: CDR1 MNHEY, CDR2 SMNVEV (reference sequence). The CDR3 loop spans 13 amino acids. The V end was cut by 10 bases, the J end by 9 bases, with 16 bases between. The CDR3 DNA is TGTGCCACCGGGGGGGGACCCCTTTCACCCCTCCACTTT. Residues: CATGGGPLSPLHF.

The V and J genes are TRBV5-1 and TRBJ1-1, with TRBD1 identical over 7 bases. The CDR3 totals 14 residues. J lost 4 bases, V lost 0 bases, and 3 bases had no gene match. Germline CDR1 is SGHRS and CDR2 is YFSETQ. CDR3 in DNA: TGCGCCAGCAGCTTGGGAGGGGGCGGCACTGAAGCTTTCTTT. Protein: CASSLGGGGTEAFF. Full variable domain (outside the CDR3, taken from reference TRBV5-1 and TRBJ1-1): KAGVTQTPRYLIKTRGQQVTLSCSPISGHRSVSWYQQTPGQGLQFLFEYFSETQRNKGNFPGRFSGRQFSNSRSEMNVSTLELGDSALYLCASSLGGGGTEAFFGQGTRLTVV.

The V call is TRBV5-1, the J call TRBJ1-1; TRBD1 aligns across 9 bases. CDR3 length: 14 residues. The junction had 3 bases not matched to a gene; V was cut back by 2 bases and J by 4 bases. The germline V gene encodes CDR1 SGHRS and CDR2 YFSETQ. The CDR3 loop is CASSLQGAGTEAFF. CDR3 DNA: TGCGCCAGCAGCTTACAGGGGGCAGGCACTGAAGCTTTCTTT.